Listed below are T cell receptor beta chains from one sample, sequenced in a study of blood T cell repertoires in COVID-19. The protocol was immunoSEQ multiplex PCR, while the TCRdb copy is restricted to in-frame clones and leaves out a portion. Here the sample spans approximately 75,000 clones, roughly 70% being singletons. Material for sequencing was peripheral blood. Source of these receptors: a human donor with acute or convalescent COVID-19. The donor label of this sample is uncertain. Each CDR3 is given without its conserved first and last residue. The order of the fields is J gene, V gene, CDR3 protein.

J: TRBJ2-7; V: TRBV6-6; CDR3: ASSPGLAGVYEQY
J: TRBJ2-3; V: TRBV24-1; CDR3: ATSDPFAGGLTNTQY
J: TRBJ2-1; V: TRBV6-5; CDR3: ASSYWGQNNEQF
J: TRBJ2-3; V: TRBV4-1; CDR3: ASSQVSGSTDTQY
J: TRBJ1-4; V: TRBV9; CDR3: ASSASTGSEKLF
J: TRBJ2-1; V: TRBV7-2; CDR3: ASSSPVWAAGNEQF
J: TRBJ1-6; V: TRBV18; CDR3: ASSTGDRRDNSPLH
J: TRBJ2-7; V: TRBV3-1/TRBV3-2; CDR3: ASSQRGAGPYEQY
J: TRBJ2-1; V: TRBV7-3; CDR3: ASSLRMGGNNEQF
J: TRBJ1-3; V: TRBV3-1/TRBV3-2; CDR3: ASSPTNRGNTIY
J: TRBJ2-7; V: TRBV21-1; CDR3: ASSSGLVHEQY
J: TRBJ2-2; V: TRBV10-3; CDR3: AVQGSANTGELF
J: TRBJ2-1; V: TRBV12-3/TRBV12-4; CDR3: ASSLKAGGRKF